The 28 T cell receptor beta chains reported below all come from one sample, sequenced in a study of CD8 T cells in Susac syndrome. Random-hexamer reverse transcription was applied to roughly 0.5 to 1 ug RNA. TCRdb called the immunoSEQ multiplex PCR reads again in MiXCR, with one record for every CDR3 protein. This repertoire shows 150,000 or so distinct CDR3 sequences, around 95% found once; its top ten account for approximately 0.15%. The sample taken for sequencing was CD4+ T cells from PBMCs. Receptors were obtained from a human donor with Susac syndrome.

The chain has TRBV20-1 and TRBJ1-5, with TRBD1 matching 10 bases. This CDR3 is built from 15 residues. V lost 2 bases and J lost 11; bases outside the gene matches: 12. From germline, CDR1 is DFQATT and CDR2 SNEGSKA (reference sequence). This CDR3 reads CSARPRDRGSIAQHF. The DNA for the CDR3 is TGCAGTGCTAGACCCCGGGACAGGGGATCCATCGCCCAGCATTTT.

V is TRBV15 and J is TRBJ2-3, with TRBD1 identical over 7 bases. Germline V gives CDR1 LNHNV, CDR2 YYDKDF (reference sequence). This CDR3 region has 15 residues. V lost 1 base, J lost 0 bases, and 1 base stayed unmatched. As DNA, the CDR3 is TGTGCCACCAGCAGAGGACAGGGAAGCACAGATACGCAGTATTTT. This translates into CATSRGQGSTDTQYF.

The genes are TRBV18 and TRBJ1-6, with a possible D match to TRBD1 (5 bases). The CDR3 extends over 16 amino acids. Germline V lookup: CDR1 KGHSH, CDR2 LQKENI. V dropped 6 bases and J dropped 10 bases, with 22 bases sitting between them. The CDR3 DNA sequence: TGTGCCAGCTCTACCTCCCAGGTCCAAAACAGGTCACCCCTCCACTTT. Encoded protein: CASSTSQVQNRSPLHF.

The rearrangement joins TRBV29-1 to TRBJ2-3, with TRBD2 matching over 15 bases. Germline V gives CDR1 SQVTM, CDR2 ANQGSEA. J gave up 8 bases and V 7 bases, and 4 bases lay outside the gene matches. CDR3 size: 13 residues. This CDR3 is CSAGLAGGPTQYF. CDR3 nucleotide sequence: TGCAGCGCCGGACTAGCGGGGGGGCCTACGCAGTATTTT.

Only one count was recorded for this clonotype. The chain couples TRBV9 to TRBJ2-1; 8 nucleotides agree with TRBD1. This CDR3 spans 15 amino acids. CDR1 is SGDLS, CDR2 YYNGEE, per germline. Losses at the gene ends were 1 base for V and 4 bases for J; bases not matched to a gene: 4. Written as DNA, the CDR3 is TGTGCCAGCAGCGTAAATCAGGGGGCTTACAATGAGCAGTTCTTC. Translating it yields CASSVNQGAYNEQFF.

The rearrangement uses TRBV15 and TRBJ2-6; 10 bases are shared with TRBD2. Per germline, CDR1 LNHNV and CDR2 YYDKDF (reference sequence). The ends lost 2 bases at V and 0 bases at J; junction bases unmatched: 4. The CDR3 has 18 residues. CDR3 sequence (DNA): TGTGCCACCAGCAGACCTAGCGGGGGTCTCTCTGGGGCCAACGTCCTGACTTTC. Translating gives CATSRPSGGLSGANVLTF.

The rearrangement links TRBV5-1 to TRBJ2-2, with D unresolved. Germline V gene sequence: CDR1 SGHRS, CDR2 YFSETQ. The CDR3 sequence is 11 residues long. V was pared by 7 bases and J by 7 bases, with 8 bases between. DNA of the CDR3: TGCGCCAGCCTCCGCGACGGGGAGCTGTTTTTT. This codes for CASLRDGELFF.

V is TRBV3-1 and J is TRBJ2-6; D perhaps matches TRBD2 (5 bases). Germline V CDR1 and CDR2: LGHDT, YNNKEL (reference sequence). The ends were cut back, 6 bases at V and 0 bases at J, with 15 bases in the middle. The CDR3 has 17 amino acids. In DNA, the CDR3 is TGTGCCAGCAGTCCGTCCGTAGGACTCTCTGGGGCCAACGTCCTGACTTTC. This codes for CASSPSVGLSGANVLTF. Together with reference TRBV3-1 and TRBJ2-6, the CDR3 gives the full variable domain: DTAVSQTPKYLVTQMGNDKSIKCEQNLGHDTMYWYKQDSKKFLKIMFSYNNKELIINETVPNRFSPKSPDKAHLNLHINSLELGDSAVYFCASSPSVGLSGANVLTFGAGSRLTVL.

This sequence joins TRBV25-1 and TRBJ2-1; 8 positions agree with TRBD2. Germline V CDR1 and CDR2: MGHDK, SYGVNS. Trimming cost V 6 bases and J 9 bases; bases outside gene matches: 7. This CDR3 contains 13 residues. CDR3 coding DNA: TGTGCCAGCAGGCCGGGACTAGGTACTGAGCAGTTCTTC. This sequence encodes CASRPGLGTEQFF.

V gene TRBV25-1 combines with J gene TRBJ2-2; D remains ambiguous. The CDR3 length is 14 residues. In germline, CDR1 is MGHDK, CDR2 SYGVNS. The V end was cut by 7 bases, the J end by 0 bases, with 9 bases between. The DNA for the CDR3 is TGTGCCAGCAAGACGGATTCGAACACCGGGGAGCTGTTTTTT. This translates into CASKTDSNTGELFF.

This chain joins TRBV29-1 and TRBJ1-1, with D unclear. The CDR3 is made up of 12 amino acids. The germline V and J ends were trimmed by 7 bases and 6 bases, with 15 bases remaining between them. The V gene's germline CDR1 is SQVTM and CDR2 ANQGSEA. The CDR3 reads CSAPGPGAEAFF. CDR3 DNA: TGCAGCGCCCCCGGGCCTGGGGCTGAAGCTTTCTTT.

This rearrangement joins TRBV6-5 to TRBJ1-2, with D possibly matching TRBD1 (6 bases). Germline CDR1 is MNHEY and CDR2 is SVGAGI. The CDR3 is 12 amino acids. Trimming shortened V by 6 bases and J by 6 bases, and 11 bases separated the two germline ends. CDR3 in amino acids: CASRLQGHGYTF. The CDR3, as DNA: TGTGCCAGCAGGCTACAGGGTCATGGCTACACCTTC.

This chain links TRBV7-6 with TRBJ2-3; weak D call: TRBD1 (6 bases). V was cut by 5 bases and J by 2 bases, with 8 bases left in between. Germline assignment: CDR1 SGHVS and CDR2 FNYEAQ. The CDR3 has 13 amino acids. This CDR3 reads CASSPGVTDTQYF. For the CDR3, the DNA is TGTGCCAGCAGCCCAGGGGTCACAGATACGCAGTATTTT.

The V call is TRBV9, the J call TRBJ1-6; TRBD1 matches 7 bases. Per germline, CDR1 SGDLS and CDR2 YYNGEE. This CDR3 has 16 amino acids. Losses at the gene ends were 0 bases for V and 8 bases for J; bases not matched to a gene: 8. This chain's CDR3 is CASSVAGGQKDSPLHF. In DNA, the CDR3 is TGTGCCAGCAGCGTAGCGGGGGGACAGAAGGATTCACCCCTCCACTTT.

As DNA, the CDR3 is TGCAGCGTTGTGGTTTTGGGACAGCAGTTCTTC. Protein product: CSVVVLGQQFF. This chain joins TRBV29-1 and TRBJ2-1; D might be TRBD1 or TRBD2, each matching 5 bases. Trimming left V 4 bases short and J 11 bases short, with 12 bases between. Per germline, CDR1 SQVTM and CDR2 ANQGSEA. The length of the CDR3 is 11 residues.

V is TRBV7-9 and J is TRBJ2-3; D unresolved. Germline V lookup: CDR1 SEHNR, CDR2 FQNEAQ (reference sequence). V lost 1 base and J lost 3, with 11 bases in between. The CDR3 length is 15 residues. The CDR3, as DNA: TGTGCCAGCAGCTTAGAAGTGGGTATGACAGATACGCAGTATTTT. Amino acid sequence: CASSLEVGMTDTQYF.

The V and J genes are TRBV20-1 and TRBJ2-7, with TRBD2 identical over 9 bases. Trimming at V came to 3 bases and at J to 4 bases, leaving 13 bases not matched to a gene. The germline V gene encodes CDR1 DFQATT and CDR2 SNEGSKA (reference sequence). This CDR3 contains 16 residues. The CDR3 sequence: CSASGLAGTLGYEQYF. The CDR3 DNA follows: TGCAGTGCTAGTGGGCTAGCGGGGACCCTGGGTTACGAGCAGTACTTC.

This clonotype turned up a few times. CDR3 region: CASGITDTQYF. The CDR3 region has the DNA TGTGCTAGTGGAATCACAGATACGCAGTATTTT. The chain joins TRBV12-5 to TRBJ2-3; no clear D. V was cut by 6 bases and J by 2 bases, with 3 bases left in between. The CDR3 consists of 11 residues. CDR1 is LGHNT, CDR2 FRNRAP, per germline. Full variable domain (outside the CDR3, taken from reference TRBV12-5 and TRBJ2-3): DARVTQTPRHKVTEMGQEVTMRCQPILGHNTVFWYRQTMMQGLELLAYFRNRAPLDDSGMPKDRFSAEMPDATLATLKIQPSEPRDSAVYFCASGITDTQYFGPGTRLTVL.

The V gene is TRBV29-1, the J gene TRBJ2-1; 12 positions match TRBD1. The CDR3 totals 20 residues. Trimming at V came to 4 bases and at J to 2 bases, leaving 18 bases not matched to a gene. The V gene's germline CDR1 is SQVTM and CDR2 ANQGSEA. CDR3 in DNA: TGCAGCGTTGCACCTAGGGGGACAGGGGGCAACCGAATCCCCTACAATGAGCAGTTCTTC. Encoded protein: CSVAPRGTGGNRIPYNEQFF.

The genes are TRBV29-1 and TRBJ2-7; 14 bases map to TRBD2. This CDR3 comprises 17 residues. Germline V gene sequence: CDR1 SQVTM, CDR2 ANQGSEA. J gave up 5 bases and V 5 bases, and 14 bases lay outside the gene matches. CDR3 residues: CSVRGEPGLAGVDEQYF. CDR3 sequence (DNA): TGCAGCGTTAGGGGTGAGCCGGGACTAGCGGGGGTGGACGAGCAGTACTTC.

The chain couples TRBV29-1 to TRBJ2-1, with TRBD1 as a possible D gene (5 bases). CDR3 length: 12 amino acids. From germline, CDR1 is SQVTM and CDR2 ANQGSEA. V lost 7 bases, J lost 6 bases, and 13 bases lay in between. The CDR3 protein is CSATVQVNEQFF. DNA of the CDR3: TGCAGCGCTACCGTACAGGTCAATGAGCAGTTCTTC.

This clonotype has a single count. The CDR3 region is CASSYVTLTEAFF. CDR3 coding DNA: TGTGCCAGCAGTTACGTCACTTTGACTGAAGCTTTCTTT. V is TRBV6-6 and J is TRBJ1-1; D uncertain. The CDR3 totals 13 residues. V was cut by 2 bases and J by 5 bases, with 9 bases left in between. Germline CDR1 is MNHNY and CDR2 is SVGAGI (reference sequence).

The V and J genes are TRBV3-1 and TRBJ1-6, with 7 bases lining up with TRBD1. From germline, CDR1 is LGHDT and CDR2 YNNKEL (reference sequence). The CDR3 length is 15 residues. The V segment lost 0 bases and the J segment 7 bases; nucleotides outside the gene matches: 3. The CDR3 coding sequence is TGTGCCAGCAGCCAAGATGACAGGGCGAATTCACCCCTCCACTTT. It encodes CASSQDDRANSPLHF.

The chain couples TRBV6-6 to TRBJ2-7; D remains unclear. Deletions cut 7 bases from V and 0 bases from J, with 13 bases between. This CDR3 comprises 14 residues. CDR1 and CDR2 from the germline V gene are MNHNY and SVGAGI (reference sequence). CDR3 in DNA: TGTGCCAGCAACCTCGACCCCACCTCCTACGAGCAGTACTTC. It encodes CASNLDPTSYEQYF.

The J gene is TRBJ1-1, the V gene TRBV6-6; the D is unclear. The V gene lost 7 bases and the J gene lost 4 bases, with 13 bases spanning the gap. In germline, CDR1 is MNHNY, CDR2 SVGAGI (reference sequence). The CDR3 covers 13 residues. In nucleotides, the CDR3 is TGTGCCAGCATTGCATTAAGCGGCACTGAAGCTTTCTTT. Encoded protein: CASIALSGTEAFF.

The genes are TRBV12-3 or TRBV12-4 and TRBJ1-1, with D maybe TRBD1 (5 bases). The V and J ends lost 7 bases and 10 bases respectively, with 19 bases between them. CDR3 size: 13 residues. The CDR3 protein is CASTLAGRDGAFF. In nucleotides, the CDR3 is TGTGCCAGCACCCTCGCGGGCAGGGATGGAGCTTTCTTT.

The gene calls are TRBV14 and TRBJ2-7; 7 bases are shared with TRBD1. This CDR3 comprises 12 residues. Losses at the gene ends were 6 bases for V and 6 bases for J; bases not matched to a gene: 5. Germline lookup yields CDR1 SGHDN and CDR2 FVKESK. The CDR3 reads CASSPKGAEQYF. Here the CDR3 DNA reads TGTGCCAGCAGTCCCAAGGGGGCCGAGCAGTACTTC. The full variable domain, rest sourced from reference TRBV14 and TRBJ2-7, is EAGVTQFPSHSVIEKGQTVTLRCDPISGHDNLYWYRRVMGKEIKFLLHFVKESKQDESGMPNNRFLAERTGGTYSTLKVQPAELEDSGVYFCASSPKGAEQYFGPGTRLTVT.

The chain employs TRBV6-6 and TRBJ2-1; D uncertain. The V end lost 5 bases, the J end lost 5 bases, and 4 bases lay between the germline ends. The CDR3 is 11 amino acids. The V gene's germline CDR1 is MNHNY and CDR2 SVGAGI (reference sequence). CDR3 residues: CASSKHNEQFF. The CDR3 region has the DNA TGTGCCAGCAGTAAGCACAATGAGCAGTTCTTC.